The rows below give T cell receptor beta chains drawn from one sample of a study of cytomegalovirus exposure and HLA in healthy donors. Here immunoSEQ multiplex PCR was the method, and the copy in TCRdb shows in-frame clones only, minus some. This table has over 150,000 clones, around 90% appearing once. The sequenced sample consisted of PBMCs. The receptors derive from a woman aged 25-40 years in good health and CMV-seronegative. Both conserved end residues are part of each CDR3. D genes are given only for firm matches. Expanded clones are given a class, and other clones once, few, many or no size at all.

v_gene	abundance	len	d_gene	j_gene	CDR3aa	CDR3nt
TRBV7-9	-	14	-	TRBJ2-5	CASSLDSSGETQYF	TGTGCCAGCAGCTTGGACTCATCGGGGGAGACCCAGTACTTC
TRBV6-5	-	15	-	TRBJ2-4	CASSSTGTPPGIQYF	TGTGCCAGCAGTTCTACGGGAACCCCCCCGGGCATTCAGTACTTC
TRBV7-9	-	13	-	TRBJ2-5	CASSSRGGETQYF	TGTGCCAGCAGTTCAAGGGGTGGAGAGACCCAGTACTTC
TRBV28	once	14	TRBD2	TRBJ2-3	CASSSSGDADTQYF	TGTGCCAGCAGCTCTAGCGGCGATGCAGATACGCAGTATTTT
TRBV6-6	-	14	-	TRBJ2-7	CASSSGPAGYEQYF	TGTGCCAGCAGTTCGGGACCAGCGGGTTACGAGCAGTACTTC
TRBV7-9	once	16	-	TRBJ2-3	CASSPGGQAHTDTQYF	TGTGCCAGCAGCCCCGGGGGTCAGGCTCACACAGATACGCAGTATTTT
TRBV5-4	-	15	TRBD1	TRBJ1-6	CASSRTGGYNSPLHF	TGTGCCAGCAGTCGGACAGGAGGCTATAATTCACCCCTCCACTTT
TRBV5-1	few	16	TRBD1	TRBJ1-1	CASRLTGTGSSTEAFF	TGCGCCAGCCGCCTCACCGGGACAGGGAGCAGCACTGAAGCTTTCTTT
TRBV7-3	-	13	-	TRBJ2-5	CASSPTGLETQYF	TGTGCCAGCAGCCCAACAGGGCTGGAGACCCAGTACTTC
TRBV5-1	-	13	-	TRBJ1-1	CASRDSLTTEAFF	TGCGCCAGCAGGGACAGTCTTACCACTGAAGCTTTCTTT
TRBV5-3	-	15	-	TRBJ1-5	CARSRKNKGNQPQHF	TGTGCCAGAAGCCGGAAGAACAAGGGGAATCAGCCCCAGCATTTT
TRBV7-9	few	14	TRBD1	TRBJ2-1	CASSGQGAYNEQFF	TGTGCCAGCAGCGGCCAGGGGGCCTACAATGAGCAGTTCTTC
TRBV6-5	-	14	-	TRBJ1-2	CASRVLLTGYGYTF	TGTGCCAGCAGGGTTCTTCTCACTGGCTATGGCTACACCTTC
TRBV2	few	14	-	TRBJ2-1	CASSEVAGSSEQFF	TGTGCCAGCAGTGAAGTGGCGGGGAGTAGTGAGCAGTTCTTC
TRBV7-9	-	18	-	TRBJ2-6	CASSLGRFGVAGANVLTF	TGTGCCAGCAGCTTAGGCCGCTTCGGGGTGGCTGGGGCCAACGTCCTGACTTTC
TRBV27	-	20	TRBD1	TRBJ2-7	CASRRRDRGSPWTSSYEQYF	TGTGCCAGCAGGCGCCGGGACAGGGGCTCCCCCTGGACTAGCTCCTACGAGCAGTACTTC
TRBV27	-	14	-	TRBJ2-7	CASSQVGGAGEQYF	TGTGCCAGCAGTCAGGTAGGGGGGGCGGGAGAGCAGTACTTC
TRBV10-2	-	15	-	TRBJ1-3	CASTAGSVAGNTIYF	TGCGCCAGCACCGCGGGCTCGGTGGCTGGAAACACCATATATTTT
TRBV4-3	-	14	-	TRBJ1-1	CASSQVGGSTEAFF	TGCGCCAGCAGCCAAGTGGGGGGGTCCACTGAAGCTTTCTTT
TRBV15	-	16	-	TRBJ2-5	CATSRSLGQGEKTQYF	TGTGCCACCAGCAGATCTTTGGGCCAAGGCGAGAAGACCCAGTACTTC
TRBV7-2	-	14	-	TRBJ2-7	CASSQGRGDYEQYF	TGTGCCAGCAGCCAGGGGAGGGGGGACTACGAGCAGTACTTC
TRBV9	-	14	-	TRBJ2-7	CASSVATGRYEQYF	TGTGCCAGCAGCGTAGCTACAGGACGATACGAGCAGTACTTC
TRBV9	once	14	TRBD1	TRBJ2-7	CASSVGQGAYEQYF	TGTGCCAGCAGCGTAGGACAGGGCGCCTACGAGCAGTACTTC
TRBV5-4	-	16	-	TRBJ1-5	CASSLGGQTANQPQHF	TGTGCCAGCAGCTTGGGAGGCCAAACGGCGAATCAGCCCCAGCATTTT
TRBV5-1	-	15	TRBD1	TRBJ2-1	CASSLAGQGVNEQFF	TGCGCCAGCAGCTTGGCGGGACAGGGGGTGAATGAGCAGTTCTTC
TRBV5-1	-	15	TRBD1	TRBJ2-5	CASSLARTGQETQYF	TGCGCCAGCAGCTTGGCCCGGACAGGTCAAGAGACCCAGTACTTC
TRBV11-1	-	15	TRBD1	TRBJ2-7	CASSEGQGASYEQYF	TGTGCCAGCAGCGAGGGACAGGGCGCCTCCTACGAGCAGTACTTC
TRBV7-6	-	12	-	TRBJ2-7	CASSPGWDEQYF	TGTGCCAGCAGCCCAGGTTGGGACGAGCAGTACTTC
TRBV10-1	-	11	TRBD2	TRBJ2-7	CAHRGGSEQYF	TGCGCCCATCGGGGGGGCTCAGAGCAGTACTTC
TRBV11-3	-	16	TRBD2	TRBJ2-1	CASSLGRGSSYNEQFF	TGTGCCAGCAGCTTAGGGCGCGGGAGCTCCTACAATGAGCAGTTCTTC
TRBV21-1	-	14	-	TRBJ2-7	CASSNETPTYEQYF	TGTGCCAGCAGCAACGAGACACCTACCTACGAGCAGTACTTC
TRBV5-1	once	17	TRBD2	TRBJ2-2	CASSLSPSGGTTGELFF	TGCGCCAGCAGCTTGTCACCCAGCGGGGGTACCACCGGGGAGCTGTTTTTT
TRBV7-9	-	15	-	TRBJ1-6	CASSLGRNYNSPLHF	TGTGCCAGCAGCTTAGGGCGGAATTATAATTCACCCCTCCACTTT
TRBV10-3	-	12	-	TRBJ2-7	CAISEIRYEQYF	TGTGCCATCAGTGAGATCCGCTACGAGCAGTACTTC
TRBV9	-	15	TRBD2	TRBJ2-1	CASSATSGGFNEQFF	TGTGCCAGCAGCGCTACTAGCGGGGGCTTCAATGAGCAGTTCTTC
TRBV6-5	-	13	TRBD1	TRBJ1-2	CASSGQADYGYTF	TGTGCCAGCAGCGGACAGGCGGATTATGGCTACACCTTC
TRBV28	few	15	-	TRBJ1-1	CASSLQQGRNTEAFF	TGTGCCAGCAGTTTACAGCAGGGCCGGAACACTGAAGCTTTCTTT
TRBV10-1	-	15	-	TRBJ2-3	CASSQTASGTDTQYF	TGCGCCAGCAGTCAGACAGCATCAGGGACAGATACGCAGTATTTT
TRBV27	-	15	TRBD1	TRBJ2-1	CASSSDRGAYNEQFF	TGTGCCAGCAGTTCCGACAGGGGGGCCTACAATGAGCAGTTCTTC
TRBV30	-	16	-	TRBJ2-1	CACLDPQLVSYNEQFF	TGTGCCTGCCTAGACCCCCAACTAGTATCCTACAATGAGCAGTTCTTC
TRBV5-6	-	14	TRBD1	TRBJ2-7	CASSLWDRTYEQYF	TGTGCCAGCAGCCTGTGGGACAGGACCTACGAGCAGTACTTC
TRBV19	-	13	-	TRBJ2-5	CASSIVNQETQYF	TGTGCCAGTAGTATAGTCAACCAAGAGACCCAGTACTTC